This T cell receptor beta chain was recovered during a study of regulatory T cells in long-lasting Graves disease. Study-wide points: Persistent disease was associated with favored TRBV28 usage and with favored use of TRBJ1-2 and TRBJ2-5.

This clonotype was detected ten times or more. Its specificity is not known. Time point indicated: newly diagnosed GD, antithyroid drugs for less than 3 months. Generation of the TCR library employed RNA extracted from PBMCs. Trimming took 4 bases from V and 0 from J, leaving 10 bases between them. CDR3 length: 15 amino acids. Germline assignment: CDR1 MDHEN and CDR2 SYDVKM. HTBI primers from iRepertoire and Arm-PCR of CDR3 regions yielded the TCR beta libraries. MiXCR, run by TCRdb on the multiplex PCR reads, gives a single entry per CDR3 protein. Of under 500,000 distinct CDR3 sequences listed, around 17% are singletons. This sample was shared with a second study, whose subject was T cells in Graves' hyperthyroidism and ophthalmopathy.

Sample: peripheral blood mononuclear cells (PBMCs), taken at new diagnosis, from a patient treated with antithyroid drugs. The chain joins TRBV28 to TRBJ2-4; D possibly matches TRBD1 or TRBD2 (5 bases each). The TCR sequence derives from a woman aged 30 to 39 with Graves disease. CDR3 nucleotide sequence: TGTGCCAGCAGTTCCTGGGACGGAGCCAAAAACATTCAGTACTTC. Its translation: CASSSWDGAKNIQYF.